The entry below gives a single T cell receptor beta chain sequence along with its context. The data derive from a study of early T cells in non-severe SARS-CoV-2 infection. Molecules of cDNA were individually given unique molecular identifiers that were attached to them. TCRdb processed the 5' RACE reads anew with MiXCR; each CDR3 protein has one entry. The profile covers 43,000 or so distinct CDR3 sequences, with roughly 4% appearing a single time and around 2.9% taken by the ten largest. Germline-derived CDR1 and CDR2 are LNHDA and SQIVND (reference sequence). V lost 0 bases, J lost 7 bases, and 12 bases lay in between. The CDR3 spans 15 residues.

This chain links TRBV19 with TRBJ2-2, with D unresolved. This TCR was recovered from an adult who was a healthcare worker with PCR-confirmed SARS-CoV-2 infection or an uninfected control (not recorded which). Sequenced input: whole blood. The CDR3 bases are TGTGCCAGTAGTATAGAAAGCTCCTTCAACGGGGAGCTGTTTTTT. Its protein product is CASSIESSFNGELFF.